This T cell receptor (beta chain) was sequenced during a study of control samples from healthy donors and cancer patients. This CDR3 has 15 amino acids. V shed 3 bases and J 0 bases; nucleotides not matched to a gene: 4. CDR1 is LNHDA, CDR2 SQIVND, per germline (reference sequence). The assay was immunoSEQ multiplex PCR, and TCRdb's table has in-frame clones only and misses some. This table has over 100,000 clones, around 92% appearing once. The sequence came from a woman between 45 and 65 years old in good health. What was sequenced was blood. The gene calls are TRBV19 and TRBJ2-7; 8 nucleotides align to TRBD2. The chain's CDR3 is CASSIVLAGSYEQYF. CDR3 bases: TGTGCCAGTAGTATTGTGCTAGCGGGCTCCTACGAGCAGTACTTC.